Listed below are T cell receptor beta chains from one sample, sequenced in a study of blood T cell repertoires in COVID-19. Produced via immunoSEQ multiplex PCR; TCRdb's table is partial and in-frame only. The sample has 250,000 to 350,000 clones, 70% to 90% seen once. The specimen was peripheral blood. These receptors were obtained from a woman aged 60-75 years with acute or convalescent COVID-19. Each CDR3 is given with its conserved first and last residue. Fields, in order: V gene, J gene, clone size, D gene, CDR3 protein, CDR3 DNA. D genes are given only for firm matches. Only part of the rows carry a size: once, few, many, or a class if the clone is expanded.

>TRBV5-1|TRBJ2-1|-|TRBD2
CASSTGTSGGTEQFF
TGCGCCAGCAGCACAGGGACTAGCGGGGGTACTGAGCAGTTCTTC
>TRBV6-4|TRBJ1-1|-|-
CASRGDRSATEAFF
TGTGCCAGCAGGGGCGACAGGTCGGCCACTGAAGCTTTCTTT
>TRBV5-1|TRBJ2-1|-|TRBD2
CASSGGTSDYNEQFF
TGCGCCAGCAGCGGGGGGACTAGCGACTACAATGAGCAGTTCTTC
>TRBV2|TRBJ2-3|-|TRBD2
CASRLAGGPSTDTQYF
TGTGCCAGTCGACTAGCGGGGGGCCCTAGCACAGATACGCAGTATTTT
>TRBV6-5|TRBJ1-4|-|TRBD1
CASSYSDRAKLFF
TGTGCCAGCAGTTACTCGGACAGGGCGAAACTGTTTTTT
>TRBV27|TRBJ1-4|-|-
CASSSNEKLFF
TGTGCCAGCAGCTCCAATGAAAAACTGTTTTTT
>TRBV4-1|TRBJ1-1|few|-
CASTRFPTENTEAFF
TGCGCCAGCACGCGATTCCCGACAGAGAACACTGAAGCTTTCTTT
>TRBV21-1|TRBJ1-5|-|-
CASNPVLFGNQPQHF
TGTGCCAGCAACCCAGTCTTGTTTGGTAATCAGCCCCAGCATTTT
>TRBV18|TRBJ2-7|few|TRBD1
CASSPRTGEYEQYF
TGTGCCAGCTCACCACGGACAGGGGAATACGAGCAGTACTTC
>TRBV9|TRBJ2-7|once|TRBD2
CASSVAPGTSGAYEQYF
TGTGCCAGCAGCGTAGCCCCGGGGACTAGCGGGGCCTACGAGCAGTACTTC
>TRBV12-3/TRBV12-4|TRBJ1-2|-|-
CASSFGAGYTF
TGTGCCAGCAGTTTTGGGGCCGGCTACACCTTC
>TRBV20-1|TRBJ2-7|-|TRBD2
CSASRLAGAYEQYF
TGCAGTGCTAGTAGACTAGCGGGTGCCTACGAGCAGTACTTC
>TRBV5-8|TRBJ2-5|-|-
CASSFPGSQETQYF
TGTGCCAGCAGCTTCCCCGGGAGCCAAGAGACCCAGTACTTC
>TRBV5-1|TRBJ1-1|-|TRBD1
CASSSTPGQEAFF
TGCGCCAGCAGCTCCACCCCGGGACAGGAAGCTTTCTTT
>TRBV10-3|TRBJ2-2|-|TRBD2
CAISESSGSLTGELFF
TGTGCCATCAGTGAGTCTAGCGGGAGCCTGACCGGGGAGCTGTTTTTT
>TRBV28|TRBJ1-5|-|-
CASSYDAKPNQPQHF
TGTGCCAGCAGTTATGATGCGAAACCTAATCAGCCCCAGCATTTT
>TRBV30|TRBJ1-3|-|-
CAINFSGNTIYF
TGTGCGATCAACTTCTCTGGAAACACCATATATTTT
>TRBV18|TRBJ1-1|-|TRBD1
CATSVRQGGTEAFF
TGTGCCACCTCAGTGCGGCAGGGGGGCACTGAAGCTTTCTTT
>TRBV11-3|TRBJ1-1|-|TRBD1
CASSQMTGAEAFF
TGTGCCAGCAGCCAAATGACAGGGGCTGAAGCTTTCTTT
>TRBV28|TRBJ1-2|-|-
CASRPFQGTNYGYTF
TGTGCCAGCAGACCGTTCCAGGGGACAAACTATGGCTACACCTTC
>TRBV7-8|TRBJ2-5|-|-
CASSLLAIETQYF
TGTGCCAGCAGCCTCCTAGCGATCGAGACCCAGTACTTC
>TRBV19|TRBJ2-2|-|TRBD2
CASSATSGSTGELFF
TGTGCCAGTAGTGCGACTAGCGGGAGCACCGGGGAGCTGTTTTTT
>TRBV6-2/TRBV6-3|TRBJ2-7|-|-
CASSYYGTQYEQYF
TGTGCCAGCAGTTACTACGGGACTCAGTACGAGCAGTACTTC
>TRBV3-1/TRBV3-2|TRBJ1-5|-|-
CASSQDRVGNQPQHF
TGTGCCAGCAGCCAAGACAGGGTCGGCAATCAGCCCCAGCATTTT
>TRBV28|TRBJ2-7|-|-
CASSPGHLTYEQYF
TGTGCCAGCAGTCCGGGACACCTAACCTACGAGCAGTACTTC
>TRBV2|TRBJ2-1|-|TRBD1
CASSPGTGVDEQFF
TGTGCCAGCAGTCCCGGGACAGGGGTGGATGAGCAGTTCTTC
>TRBV6-2/TRBV6-3|TRBJ1-5|-|TRBD1
CASSPGTGGAASNQPQHF
TGTGCCAGCAGTCCCGGGACAGGGGGCGCAGCTAGCAATCAGCCCCAGCATTTT
>TRBV13|TRBJ2-5|-|-
CASSSTAGSSRETQYF
TGTGCCAGCAGCTCGACAGCGGGCTCATCACGGGAGACCCAGTACTTC
>TRBV10-3|TRBJ1-6|-|TRBD1
CAIRGGTGGNSPLHF
TGTGCCATCAGGGGCGGGACAGGCGGTAATTCACCCCTCCACTTT
>TRBV11-3|TRBJ2-3|-|TRBD1
CASSPGTGRGTDTQYF
TGTGCCAGCAGCCCAGGGACAGGGCGAGGCACAGATACGCAGTATTTT
>TRBV27|TRBJ2-5|-|TRBD1
CASSSSGTGQTQYF
TGTGCCAGCAGTTCCTCCGGGACAGGGCAGACCCAGTACTTC
>TRBV10-3|TRBJ2-1|-|TRBD2
CAISRSTSGSVHEQFF
TGTGCCATCAGTAGATCTACTAGCGGGAGTGTACATGAGCAGTTCTTC
>TRBV5-6|TRBJ1-2|-|TRBD1
CASSADRGKGYTF
TGTGCCAGCAGCGCGGACAGGGGGAAGGGCTACACCTTC
>TRBV14|TRBJ2-1|-|TRBD2
CASSQVAGGYNEQFF
TGTGCCAGCAGCCAAGTAGCGGGAGGCTACAATGAGCAGTTCTTC
>TRBV7-2|TRBJ2-2|-|TRBD2
CASSQNSGGSVFF
TGTGCCAGCAGCCAGAATAGCGGGGGAAGCGTATTTTTT
>TRBV10-1|TRBJ2-7|-|TRBD1
CASSDSGTEILEQYF
TGCGCCAGCAGTGATTCCGGGACAGAGATTCTCGAGCAGTACTTC
>TRBV5-4|TRBJ2-3|-|-
CASSSGLTDTQYF
TGTGCCAGCAGTTCAGGATTGACAGATACGCAGTATTTT
>TRBV9|TRBJ1-2|-|TRBD1
CASSPGDRAGYGYTF
TGTGCCAGCAGCCCGGGGGACAGGGCCGGCTATGGCTACACCTTC
>TRBV7-9|TRBJ1-5|-|-
CASSLGHSLSNQPQHF
TGTGCCAGCAGCTTAGGTCACAGTCTGAGCAATCAGCCCCAGCATTTT
>TRBV14|TRBJ1-4|-|-
CASSQMGGPHEKLFF
TGTGCCAGCAGCCAAATGGGGGGGCCCCATGAAAAACTGTTTTTT
>TRBV28|TRBJ1-2|few|-
CASRSLRVTDYGYTF
TGTGCCAGCAGATCACTCCGGGTCACCGACTATGGCTACACCTTC
>TRBV7-3|TRBJ1-2|-|TRBD1
CASSPAGQGAFGYTF
TGTGCCAGCAGCCCCGCGGGACAGGGGGCGTTTGGCTACACCTTC
>TRBV5-1|TRBJ1-1|-|TRBD1
CASSSGTGINTEAFF
TGCGCCAGCAGCTCCGGGACAGGGATTAACACTGAAGCTTTCTTT
>TRBV5-1|TRBJ2-5|-|TRBD2
CASSLLTSGDGGTQYF
TGCGCCAGCAGCTTGTTGACTAGCGGGGACGGGGGGACCCAGTACTTC
>TRBV19|TRBJ2-7|few|TRBD2
CASSTILAAEQYF
TGTGCCAGTAGTACCATTCTAGCGGCCGAGCAGTACTTC
>TRBV7-9|TRBJ1-6|-|TRBD1
CASSPMGDSNYSPLHF
TGTGCCAGCAGCCCAATGGGGGACAGTAATTATTCACCCCTCCACTTT
>TRBV11-3|TRBJ2-3|-|-
CASSLGGLADTQYF
TGTGCCAGCAGCTTGGGGGGTTTGGCAGATACGCAGTATTTT
>TRBV2|TRBJ2-7|once|TRBD1
CASSDGRGLYEQYF
TGTGCCAGCAGTGACGGCAGGGGGCTCTACGAGCAGTACTTC
>TRBV5-6|TRBJ1-2|-|TRBD1
CASSFSQGRYGYTF
TGTGCCAGCAGCTTTTCACAGGGGCGCTATGGCTACACCTTC
>TRBV6-2/TRBV6-3|TRBJ1-5|once|-
CASSYKGTHSNQPQHF
TGTGCCAGCAGTTACAAGGGGACTCATAGCAATCAGCCCCAGCATTTT